The clone carrying this TCR beta chain occurred a few times. No antigen is known for it. The length of the CDR3 is 12 residues. Germline V gene lookup returns CDR1 MNHEY and CDR2 SMNVEV (reference sequence). Deletions cut 6 bases from V and 6 bases from J, with 8 bases between. The library targeted TCRbeta and was prepared with unique molecular identifiers. TCRdb recomputed calls from the PCR reads with MiXCR, one row per CDR3 protein. The sample includes about a million distinct CDR3 sequences, about 29% seen only once; the top ten take roughly 28%. The data were taken from a study of T-cell reconstitution after alpha-beta-depleted transplantation in children. Overall study results and limits: Reported findings indicate that, about two months after transplant, alpha-beta T cells came from several hundred expanded clones, which were derived from non-depleted graft cells. Recipient T cells and thymic progenitors that survived were the source of the high TCRbeta diversity seen at day 60 in some patients. Counts and diversity of T cells one year after transplant came mostly from newly produced T cells.

Here the sequenced sample was PBMCs, mostly from graft donor cells, taken 360 days after TCRalphabeta/CD19-depleted stem cell transplant. The chain joins TRBV27 to TRBJ2-2; D gene uncertain. The origin of this receptor is a boy under three years old who had a stem cell transplant for SCID, so the T cells may come from the graft donor. The CDR3 is CASSARAGELFF. The CDR3 DNA follows: TGTGCCAGCAGCGCCCGCGCCGGGGAGCTGTTTTTT.